The T cell receptor beta chain under discussion was sequenced for a study of T cell responses to AZD1222 COVID-19 vaccine. About the research overall: Second-dose intervals of approximately 4 or approximately 12 weeks were pooled.

Study-wide findings and caveats: The study sampled repertoires only after the peak T cell response.

Germline CDR1 is LGHNA and CDR2 is YNFKEQ. CDR3 length: 14 amino acids. The V and J ends lost 0 bases and 7 bases respectively, with 13 bases between them. On this clone itself: Its cognate antigen is unknown.

The table came from immunoSEQ multiplex PCR; TCRdb's copy has only in-frame clones and leaves some out. The sample shows around 130,000 clones, approximately 93% of them seen only once. The chain joins TRBV4-2 to TRBJ2-7; no clear D gene. The specimen comprised peripheral blood, sampled on day 0 of AZD1222 vaccination. This clonotype was sampled from an adult in good health. CDR3 sequence: CASSQEARTVEQYF. The CDR3 DNA follows: TGTGCCAGCAGCCAAGAGGCCAGGACGGTAGAGCAGTACTTC.